The 2 T cell receptor beta chains below all came from one sample that was sequenced in a study of CD8+CD57+ T cells in acquired aplastic anemia. Patients included in sequencing had previously demonstrated CD8+CD57+ cell expansion by flow cytometry. CDR3 and TCR beta VDJ profiling relied on a genomic DNA template. TCRdb processed the reads anew with MiXCR; each CDR3 protein has one entry. The sample consists of about 200,000 distinct CDR3 sequences, about 62% of them appearing once. Material for sequencing was sorted CD4+, CD8+, or CD8+CD57+ T cells (not recorded which) from PBMCs. The receptors originated from a human donor with aplastic anemia.

The V call is TRBV2, the J call TRBJ1-1; tentative D call: TRBD1 (6 bases). The CDR3 extends over 14 amino acids. V lost 5 bases and J lost 4, with 14 bases in between. From germline, CDR1 is SNHLY and CDR2 FYNNEI. The CDR3 nucleotides are TGTGCCAGCAGTTTTGGCAGGGGCGGCACTGAAGCTTTCTTT. Protein product: CASSFGRGGTEAFF.

This sequence joins TRBV5-6 and TRBJ1-2; TRBD1 is a possible D gene (5 bases). Trimming cost V 10 bases and J 8 bases, with 24 bases left between them. The CDR3 loop spans 14 amino acids. Germline V gene sequence: CDR1 SGHDT, CDR2 YYEEEE. The CDR3 DNA reads TGTGCCGCAACAATCACAGGTGGGACGCAAGGCTACACCTTC. This translates into CAATITGGTQGYTF.